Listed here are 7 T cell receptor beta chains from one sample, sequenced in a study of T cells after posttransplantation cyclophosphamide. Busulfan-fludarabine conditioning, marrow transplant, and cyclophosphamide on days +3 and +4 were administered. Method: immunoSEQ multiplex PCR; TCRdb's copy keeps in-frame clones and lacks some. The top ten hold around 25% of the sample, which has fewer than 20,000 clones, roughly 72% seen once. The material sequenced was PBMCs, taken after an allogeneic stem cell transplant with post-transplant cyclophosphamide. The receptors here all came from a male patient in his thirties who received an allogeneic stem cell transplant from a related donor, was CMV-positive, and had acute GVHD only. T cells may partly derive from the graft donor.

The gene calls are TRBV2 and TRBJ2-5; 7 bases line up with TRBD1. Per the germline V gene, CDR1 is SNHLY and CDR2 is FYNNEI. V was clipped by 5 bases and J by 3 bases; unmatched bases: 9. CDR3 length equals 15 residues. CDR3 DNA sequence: TGTGCCAGCAGTCAGACAGGGATCGAGGAAGAGACCCAGTACTTC. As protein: CASSQTGIEEETQYF.

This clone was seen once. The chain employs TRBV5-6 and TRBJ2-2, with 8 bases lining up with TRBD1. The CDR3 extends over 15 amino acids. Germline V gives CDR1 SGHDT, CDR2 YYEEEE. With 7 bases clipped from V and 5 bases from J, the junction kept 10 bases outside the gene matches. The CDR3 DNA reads TGTGCCAGCTCTAAGGACAACAGGGGGACCGGGGAGCTGTTTTTT. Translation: CASSKDNRGTGELFF.

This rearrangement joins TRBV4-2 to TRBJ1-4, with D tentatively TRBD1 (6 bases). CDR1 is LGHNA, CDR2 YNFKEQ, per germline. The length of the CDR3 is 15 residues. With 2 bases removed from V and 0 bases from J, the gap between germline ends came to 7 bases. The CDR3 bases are TGTGCCAGCAGCCAAAACAGGGCAACTAATGAAAAACTGTTTTTT. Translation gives CASSQNRATNEKLFF.

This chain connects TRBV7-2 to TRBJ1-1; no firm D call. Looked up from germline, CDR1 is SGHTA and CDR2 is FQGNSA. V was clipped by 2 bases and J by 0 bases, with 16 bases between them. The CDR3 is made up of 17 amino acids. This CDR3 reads CASSLRPRGILNTEAFF. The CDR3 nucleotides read TGTGCCAGCAGCTTACGTCCAAGAGGTATTTTGAACACTGAAGCTTTCTTT.

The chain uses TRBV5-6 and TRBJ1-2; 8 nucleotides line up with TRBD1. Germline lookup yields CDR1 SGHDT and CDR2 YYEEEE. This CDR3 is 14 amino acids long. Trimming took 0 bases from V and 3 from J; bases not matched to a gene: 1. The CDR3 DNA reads TGTGCCAGCAGCTTGGGGGACAGGTACTATGGCTACACCTTC. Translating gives CASSLGDRYYGYTF. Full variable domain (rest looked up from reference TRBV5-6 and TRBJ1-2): DAGVTQSPTHLIKTRGQQVTLRCSPKSGHDTVSWYQQALGQGPQFIFQYYEEEERQRGNFPDRFSGHQFPNYSSELNVNALLLGDSALYLCASSLGDRYYGYTFGSGTRLTVV.

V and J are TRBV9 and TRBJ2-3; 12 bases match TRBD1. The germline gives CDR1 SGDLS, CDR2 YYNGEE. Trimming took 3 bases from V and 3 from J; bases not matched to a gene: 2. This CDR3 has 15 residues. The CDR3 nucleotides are TGTGCCAGCAGCGGGGACAGGGGGCGGACAGATACGCAGTATTTT. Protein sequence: CASSGDRGRTDTQYF.

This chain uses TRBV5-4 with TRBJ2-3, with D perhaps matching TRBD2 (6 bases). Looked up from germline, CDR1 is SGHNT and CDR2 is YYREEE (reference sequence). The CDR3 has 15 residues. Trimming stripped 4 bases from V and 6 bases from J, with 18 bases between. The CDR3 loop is CASSPPTGERDTQYF. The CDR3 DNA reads TGTGCCAGCAGCCCACCGACGGGGGAGAGGGATACGCAGTATTTT.